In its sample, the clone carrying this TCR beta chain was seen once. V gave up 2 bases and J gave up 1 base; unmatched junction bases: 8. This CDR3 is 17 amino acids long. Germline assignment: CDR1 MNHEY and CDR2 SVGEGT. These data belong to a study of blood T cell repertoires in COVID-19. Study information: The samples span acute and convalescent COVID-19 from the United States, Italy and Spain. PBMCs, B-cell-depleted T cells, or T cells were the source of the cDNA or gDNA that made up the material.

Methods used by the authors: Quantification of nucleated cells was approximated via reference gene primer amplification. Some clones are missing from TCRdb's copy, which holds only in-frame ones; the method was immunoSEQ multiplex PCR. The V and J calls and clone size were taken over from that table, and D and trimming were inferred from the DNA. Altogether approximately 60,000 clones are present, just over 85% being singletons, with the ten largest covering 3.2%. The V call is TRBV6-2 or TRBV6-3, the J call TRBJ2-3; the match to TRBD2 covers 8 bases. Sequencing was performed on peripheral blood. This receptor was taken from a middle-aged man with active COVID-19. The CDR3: CASSYPGLAGRTDTQYF. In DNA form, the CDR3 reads TGTGCCAGCAGTTACCCCGGGCTAGCGGGCCGCACAGATACGCAGTATTTT.